Below, 7 T cell receptor beta chains from the same sample are listed, as sequenced in a study of cytomegalovirus exposure and HLA in healthy donors. Researchers ran the PCR with 60 Vbeta and 13 Jbeta primers. Profiling relied on immunoSEQ multiplex PCR, and the TCRdb table lists in-frame clones only, not all of them. The data contain around 180,000 clones, 79% of them seen just once; the ten biggest clones take up 1.6%. The specimen was PBMCs. The receptors here all came from a woman in her fifties or sixties in good health and CMV-seronegative.

The rearrangement joins TRBV6-5 to TRBJ2-5; 7 bases agree with TRBD2. Germline-derived CDR1 and CDR2 are MNHEY and SVGAGI. The CDR3 covers 13 residues. The V segment lost 0 bases and the J segment 9 bases; nucleotides outside the gene matches: 4. CDR3 DNA sequence: TGTGCCAGCAGTTACTCGAGACGGGGGGCCCAGTACTTC. Translated, it gives CASSYSRRGAQYF.

The chain combines TRBV7-9 with TRBJ2-3; TRBD2 agrees at 11 bases. Trimming took 3 bases from V and 2 from J; bases not matched to a gene: 10. Germline V lookup: CDR1 SEHNR, CDR2 FQNEAQ (reference sequence). The CDR3 is 18 residues long. The CDR3 sequence: CASSFTSGTSGHTDTQYF. CDR3 DNA sequence: TGTGCCAGCAGCTTCACTTCCGGGACTAGCGGTCACACAGATACGCAGTATTTT.

CDR3 sequence (DNA): TGTGCCAGCAGCTTGACAGGGGGGAGGGATACGCAGTATTTT. It encodes CASSLTGGRDTQYF. This chain links TRBV5-4 with TRBJ2-3; 8 bases fit TRBD1. CDR3 length equals 14 residues. The trim removed 1 base at V and 6 bases at J, leaving 4 bases unmatched. Per germline, CDR1 SGHNT and CDR2 YYREEE (reference sequence).

The genes are TRBV29-1 and TRBJ2-2; 10 bases agree with TRBD1. Trimming cost V 3 bases and J 15 bases; bases outside gene matches: 7. The CDR3 consists of 12 residues. Germline V gene sequence: CDR1 SQVTM, CDR2 ANQGSEA. The DNA for the CDR3 is TGCAGCGTTGAGTCGGACAGGGGGAGGATGTTTTTT. This translates into CSVESDRGRMFF.

The gene calls are TRBV29-1 and TRBJ1-4; tentatively, D is TRBD1 (5 bases). CDR3 length equals 13 residues. V dropped 7 bases and J dropped 7 bases, with 16 bases sitting between them. Germline-derived CDR1 and CDR2 are SQVTM and ANQGSEA. This CDR3 is CSALQARGEKLFF. As DNA, the CDR3 is TGCAGCGCCTTACAGGCAAGGGGTGAAAAACTGTTTTTT.

This chain joins TRBV15 and TRBJ2-2; the match to TRBD1 covers 8 bases. The CDR3 runs to 15 residues. Germline V gene lookup returns CDR1 LNHNV and CDR2 YYDKDF (reference sequence). V dropped 6 bases and J dropped 6; count of bases not matched to a gene: 9. CDR3 sequence reads: CATRADRGGAGELFF. Here the CDR3 DNA reads TGTGCCACCAGAGCCGACAGGGGAGGCGCCGGGGAGCTGTTTTTT.

V usage is TRBV5-1 and J usage is TRBJ1-2; 7 bases are a match to TRBD1. This CDR3 comprises 16 residues. After removal of 4 bases from V and 4 bases from J, the junction contained 13 bases not matched to a gene. CDR1 and CDR2 (germline): SGHRS, YFSETQ. CDR3 DNA: TGCGCCAGCAGCCCCGGGACAGTCGGTTTCCTCTATGGCTACACCTTC. It translates to CASSPGTVGFLYGYTF.